The 7 T cell receptor beta chains below were found in one sample sequenced in a study of PD-L1 blockade in urothelial cancer. TCRdb's copy holds only in-frame clones and misses some; the assay was immunoSEQ multiplex PCR. The sample has tens of thousands of clones, around 90% seen once. Material: PBMCs, obtained around atezolizumab (anti-PD-L1) treatment. Receptors originate from a man aged 65 to 85 with urothelial cancer.

In DNA form, the CDR3 reads TGTGCCAGCTCACCCATTCGCTCGGCTAGCGGGCAAGAGACCCAGTACTTC. This sequence encodes CASSPIRSASGQETQYF. The chain employs TRBV18 and TRBJ2-5, with 8 positions matching TRBD2. The trim removed 3 bases at V and 2 bases at J, leaving 11 bases unmatched. This CDR3 has 17 amino acids. The germline CDR1 and CDR2 sequences are KGHSH and LQKENI. The full variable domain, rest sourced from reference TRBV18 and TRBJ2-5, is NAGVMQNPRHLVRRRGQEARLRCSPMKGHSHVYWYRQLPEEGLKFMVYLQKENIIDESGMPKERFSAEFPKEGPSILRIQQVVRGDSAAYFCASSPIRSASGQETQYFGPGTRLLVL.

V usage is TRBV5-4 and J usage is TRBJ1-1, with D unclear. V was shortened by 4 bases and J by 1 base, with 11 bases between the two germline ends. This CDR3 region has 14 residues. CDR1 and CDR2 from the germline V gene are SGHNT and YYREEE (reference sequence). The CDR3 sequence: CASSDQPGNTEAFF. CDR3 nucleotides: TGTGCCAGCAGCGACCAACCAGGGAACACTGAAGCTTTCTTT. Together with reference TRBV5-4 and TRBJ1-1, the CDR3 gives the full variable domain: ETGVTQSPTHLIKTRGQQVTLRCSSQSGHNTVSWYQQALGQGPQFIFQYYREEENGRGNFPPRFSGLQFPNYSSELNVNALELDDSALYLCASSDQPGNTEAFFGQGTRLTVV.

The chain recombines TRBV5-4 with TRBJ2-1, with 10 bases lining up with TRBD2. Germline V CDR1 and CDR2: SGHNT, YYREEE (reference sequence). Trimming cost V 4 bases and J 5 bases; bases outside gene matches: 9. This CDR3 spans 16 amino acids. The CDR3 DNA sequence: TGTGCCAGCAGCGGGGCCTCTAGCGGGAGAAACAATGAGCAGTTCTTC. Encoded protein: CASSGASSGRNNEQFF.

The V call is TRBV2, the J call TRBJ2-1; 7 bases agree with TRBD2. The CDR3 consists of 13 residues. With V trimmed by 7 bases and J by 4 bases, 4 bases remained unmatched. The germline gives CDR1 SNHLY, CDR2 FYNNEI. The CDR3 reads CASNSGTYNEQFF. The CDR3 DNA is TGTGCCAGCAACAGCGGGACGTACAATGAGCAGTTCTTC.

The chain couples TRBV5-4 to TRBJ2-3; TRBD2 agrees at 12 bases. Germline CDR1 SGHNT, CDR2 YYREEE (reference sequence). V was clipped by 0 bases and J by 4 bases; unmatched bases: 6. The length of the CDR3 is 17 residues. The CDR3 here is CASSLDGLAGFSDTQYF. Here the CDR3 DNA reads TGTGCCAGCAGCTTGGACGGACTAGCGGGATTCTCAGATACGCAGTATTTT.

Here the CDR3 DNA reads TGTGCCAGCAGCTCCCGAGACAGGGCCGGGGAGCTGTTTTTT. This sequence encodes CASSSRDRAGELFF. The V call is TRBV7-3, the J call TRBJ2-2, with TRBD1 identical over 7 bases. From germline, CDR1 is SGHTA and CDR2 FQGTGA. The CDR3 is 14 residues long. After removal of 4 bases from V and 6 bases from J, the junction contained 5 bases not matched to a gene.

The chain is built from TRBV5-1 and TRBJ1-1; 8 nucleotides agree with TRBD1. This CDR3 spans 16 amino acids. CDR1 SGHRS and CDR2 YFSETQ come from the germline V gene. V lost 2 bases to trimming and J lost 0 bases; unmatched junction nucleotides: 6. In DNA, the CDR3 is TGCGCCAGCAGCTTCGGACAGGGATGGTTGAACACTGAAGCTTTCTTT. Translation: CASSFGQGWLNTEAFF.